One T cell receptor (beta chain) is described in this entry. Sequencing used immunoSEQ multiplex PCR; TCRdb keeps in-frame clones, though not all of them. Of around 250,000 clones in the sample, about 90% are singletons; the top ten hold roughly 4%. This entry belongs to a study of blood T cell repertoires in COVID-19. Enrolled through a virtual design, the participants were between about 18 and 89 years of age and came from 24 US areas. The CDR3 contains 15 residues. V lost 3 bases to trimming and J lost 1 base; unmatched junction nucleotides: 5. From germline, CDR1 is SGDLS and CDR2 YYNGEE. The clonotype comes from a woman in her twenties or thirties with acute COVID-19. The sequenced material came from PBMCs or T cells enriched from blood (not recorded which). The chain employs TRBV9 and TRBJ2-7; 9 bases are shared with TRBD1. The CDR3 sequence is CASSGGQGPSYEQYF. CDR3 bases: TGTGCCAGCAGCGGCGGACAGGGGCCGTCCTACGAGCAGTACTTC.